The 17 T cell receptor beta chains below all came from one sample that was sequenced in a study of regulatory T cells in long-lasting Graves disease. Time point defined: persistent/refractory GD, antithyroid drugs over 5 years with positive TRAb. The TCR library used RNA extracted from PBMCs. Both iRepertoire HTBI primers and Arm-PCR of CDR3 regions were used to build the TCR beta libraries. TCRdb redid the calling of the multiplex PCR reads with MiXCR, one entry per CDR3 protein. The sample yields roughly 400,000 distinct CDR3 sequences, 20% seen once. The sample here was peripheral blood mononuclear cells (PBMCs), taken when the disease was refractory, from a patient treated with antithyroid drugs. Receptors were obtained from a female donor with Graves disease.

This clonotype was counted ten times or more. The chain is built from TRBV7-8 and TRBJ2-7, with TRBD2 identical over 14 bases. The CDR3 consists of 16 residues. Germline V gene sequence: CDR1 SGHVS, CDR2 FQNEAQ. Unmatched junction bases numbered 6, after V lost 5 bases and J lost 3 bases. The chain's CDR3 is CASSGTSGSRGYEQYF. In DNA, the CDR3 is TGTGCCAGCAGCGGGACTAGCGGGAGCCGTGGCTACGAGCAGTACTTC.

This clonotype was detected ten times or more. V usage is TRBV7-8 and J usage is TRBJ2-1; TRBD2 agrees at 8 bases. J gave up 4 bases and V 5 bases, and 7 bases lay outside the gene matches. The CDR3 runs 15 residues. CDR1 and CDR2 (germline): SGHVS, FQNEAQ. Here the CDR3 reads CASSPREAGYNEQFF. The CDR3 DNA is TGTGCCAGCAGCCCGCGGGAGGCGGGATACAATGAGCAGTTCTTC.

This clonotype was seen a handful of times. This chain uses TRBV20-1 with TRBJ2-7; D is possibly TRBD1 (6 bases). The CDR3 covers 11 residues. Trimming stripped 3 bases from V and 6 bases from J, with 9 bases between. The germline CDR1 and CDR2 sequences are DFQATT and SNEGSKA (reference sequence). The chain's CDR3 is CSARQGREQYF. The DNA of the CDR3 is TGCAGTGCTAGGCAGGGGCGCGAGCAGTACTTC.

There are a few counts of this clonotype. CDR3 DNA sequence: TGTGCCAGCTCCCGGACAAGTAACTCCTACGAGCAGTACTTC. It translates to CASSRTSNSYEQYF. The chain links TRBV18 to TRBJ2-7, with D maybe TRBD1 (5 bases). This CDR3 comprises 14 residues. Germline-derived CDR1 and CDR2 are KGHSH and LQKENI. Trimming took off 6 bases at V and 0 bases at J, with 12 bases between the two ends.

This clonotype was counted many times. The genes are TRBV28 and TRBJ2-7; no reliable D call. V was pared by 5 bases and J by 2 bases, with 13 bases between. The V gene's germline CDR1 is MDHEN and CDR2 SYDVKM. This CDR3 is built from 14 residues. The CDR3 sequence: CASSIYNRAYEQYF. Here the CDR3 DNA reads TGTGCCAGCAGTATCTATAACCGGGCCTACGAGCAGTACTTC.

The genes are TRBV19 and TRBJ2-7; TRBD2 might be the D (5 bases). The CDR3 extends over 14 amino acids. V was pared by 3 bases and J by 1 base, with 10 bases between. Per the germline V gene, CDR1 is LNHDA and CDR2 is SQIVND (reference sequence). The CDR3 DNA reads as TGTGCCAGTAGTATGAGAACTAGATCCTACGAGCAGTACTTC. Its translation is CASSMRTRSYEQYF.

In this sample, this clonotype turned up many times. V and J are TRBV10-2 and TRBJ2-7, with D hard to call. CDR3 length: 13 residues. CDR1 WSHSY and CDR2 SAAADI come from the germline V gene. The V end lost 2 bases, the J end lost 0 bases, and 5 bases lay between the germline ends. The CDR3 loop reads CASSEAYSYEQYF. In DNA form, the CDR3 reads TGCGCCAGCAGTGAGGCGTACTCCTACGAGCAGTACTTC.

In this sample, this clonotype turned up many times. This chain joins TRBV7-2 and TRBJ2-7, with 9 bases aligning to TRBD1. The CDR3 runs 16 residues. Germline assignment: CDR1 SGHTA and CDR2 FQGNSA. J was trimmed by 3 bases and V by 3 bases; bases with no gene match: 9. CDR3 in DNA: TGTGCCAGCAGCTTCCCCCCACGGGACAGGGACTACGAGCAGTACTTC. Translating it yields CASSFPPRDRDYEQYF.

In its sample, this clonotype was seen a few times. The chain has TRBV7-2 and TRBJ2-7; 9 nucleotides match TRBD2. The CDR3 is 14 residues long. Germline V gene lookup returns CDR1 SGHTA and CDR2 FQGNSA. V was pared by 6 bases and J by 3 bases, with 6 bases of the junction left unmatched. The chain's CDR3 is CASRAGGVSYEQYF. Written as DNA, the CDR3 is TGTGCCAGCAGGGCGGGGGGGGTAAGCTACGAGCAGTACTTC.

The sample holds many counts of this clonotype. V usage is TRBV6-4 and J usage is TRBJ1-4, with TRBD1 as a possible D gene (6 bases). CDR3 length equals 17 residues. Trimming left V 4 bases short and J 0 bases short, with 15 bases between. Germline CDR1 MRHNA, CDR2 SNTAGT. The CDR3 loop reads CASSGRGHDATNEKLFF. The CDR3 DNA follows: TGTGCCAGCAGTGGACGGGGACATGATGCAACTAATGAAAAACTGTTTTTT.

There are many counts of this clonotype. V is TRBV6-2 or TRBV6-3 and J is TRBJ2-7, with 10 bases identical to TRBD1. With V trimmed by 2 bases and J by 7 bases, 5 bases remained unmatched. The CDR3 covers 14 residues. The germline V gene encodes CDR1 MNHEY and CDR2 SVGEGT. As DNA, the CDR3 is TGTGCCAGCAGTTACCCGGACAGGGGGAAGGAGCAGTACTTC. It yields the protein CASSYPDRGKEQYF.

The chain employs TRBV6-1 and TRBJ2-5; D perhaps matches TRBD1 (6 bases). The V end lost 8 bases, the J end lost 2 bases, and 18 bases lay between the germline ends. The CDR3 is 15 residues long. In germline, CDR1 is MNHNS, CDR2 SASEGT. CDR3 loop: CASSLSGTPQETQYF. The CDR3 DNA sequence: TGTGCCAGCTCACTCTCCGGGACACCGCAAGAGACCCAGTACTTC.

A few counts support this clonotype. This chain uses TRBV11-2 with TRBJ1-1; D is unclear. The CDR3 runs 16 residues. Trimming removed 0 bases from V and 6 bases from J, with 17 bases in between. Germline CDR1 is SGHAT and CDR2 is FQNNGV. The CDR3 DNA is TGTGCCAGCAGCTTAGAGGCGGGCCTGTCGACCGCTGAAGCTTTCTTT. It specifies CASSLEAGLSTAEAFF. The complete variable domain, with remaining parts taken from reference TRBV11-2 and TRBJ1-1, reads EAGVAQSPRYKIIEKRQSVAFWCNPISGHATLYWYQQILGQGPKLLIQFQNNGVVDDSQLPKDRFSAERLKGVDSTLKIQPAKLEDSAVYLCASSLEAGLSTAEAFFGQGTRLTVV.

This clonotype came up many times. This chain joins TRBV11-2 and TRBJ2-5, with 9 bases identical to TRBD1. Germline assignment: CDR1 SGHAT and CDR2 FQNNGV. The length of the CDR3 is 16 residues. Trimming cost V 5 bases and J 7 bases; bases outside gene matches: 14. CDR3 loop: CASSRIPGTGLGTQYF. The CDR3 bases are TGTGCCAGCAGCCGAATCCCGGGGACAGGGCTGGGGACCCAGTACTTC.

This clonotype was seen many times. CDR3 protein: CASSSLPGRNYGYTF. The CDR3 nucleotides read TGTGCCAGCAGTTCCCTCCCGGGCAGAAACTATGGCTACACCTTC. This chain uses TRBV28 with TRBJ1-2; D is unclear. Germline loops: CDR1 MDHEN, CDR2 SYDVKM. The V end was cut by 4 bases, the J end by 2 bases, with 14 bases between. The CDR3 covers 15 residues.

As to this clonotype: This may arise from a read error, as a much more abundant clone is one base away. The CDR3 end shows no conserved phenylalanine or tryptophan, and so a read error is likely. The rearrangement links TRBV28 to TRBJ1-1; TRBD1 aligns across 8 bases. This CDR3 comprises 15 residues. Germline V gene lookup returns CDR1 MDHEN and CDR2 SYDVKM. V lost 8 bases and J lost 3; bases outside the gene matches: 11. The CDR3 loop is CASRSPPQGDTEAFL. The CDR3 coding sequence is TGTGCCAGCCGCTCCCCCCCACAGGGGGACACTGAAGCTTTCCTT.

In its sample, this clonotype was seen a few times. The rearrangement links TRBV7-2 to TRBJ2-7; the D is unclear. This CDR3 has 12 residues. Germline V lookup: CDR1 SGHTA, CDR2 FQGNSA. The ends were cut back, 5 bases at V and 6 bases at J, with 11 bases in the middle. In DNA, the CDR3 is TGTGCCAGCAGCGTATCATCACTCGAGCAGTACTTC. Its protein product is CASSVSSLEQYF.